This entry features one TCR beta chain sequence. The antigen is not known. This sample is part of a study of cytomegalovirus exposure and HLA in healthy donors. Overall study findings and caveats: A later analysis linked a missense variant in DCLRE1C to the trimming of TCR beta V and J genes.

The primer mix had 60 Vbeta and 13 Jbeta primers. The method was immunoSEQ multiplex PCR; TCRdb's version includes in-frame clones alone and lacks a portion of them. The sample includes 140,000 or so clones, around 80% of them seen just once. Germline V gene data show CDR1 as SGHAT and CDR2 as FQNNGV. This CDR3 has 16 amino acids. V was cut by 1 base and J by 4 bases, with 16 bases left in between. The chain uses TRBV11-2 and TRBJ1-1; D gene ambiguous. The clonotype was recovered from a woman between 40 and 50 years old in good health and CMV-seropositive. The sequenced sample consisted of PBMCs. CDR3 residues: CASSLVSGSGITEAFF. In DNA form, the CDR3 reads TGTGCCAGCAGCTTAGTCTCGGGGTCCGGAATCACTGAAGCTTTCTTT.